The sequence of this T cell receptor beta chain was determined in a study of T cells of healthy individuals. This clonotype was seen a handful of times. From the 5' RACE reads, TCRdb called clonotypes with MiXCR, one entry per CDR3 protein. The repertoire consists of 85,000 to 100,000 distinct CDR3 sequences, with approximately 15% occurring once and the leading ten covering about 6%. The trim removed 7 bases at V and 4 bases at J, leaving 7 bases unmatched. The CDR3 has 14 amino acids. Germline CDR1 is MDHEN and CDR2 is SYDVKM. This sequence was found in a human donor in good health. The chain uses TRBV28 and TRBJ2-1; 7 nucleotides agree with TRBD1. In nucleotides, the CDR3 is TGTGCCAGCATCCCGGGACAGAGTTACAATGAGCAGTTCTTC. Translating gives CASIPGQSYNEQFF.